The clone carrying this TCR beta chain was detected a few times. The antigen remains unidentified. 60 Vbeta and 13 Jbeta primers were used in PCR. Repertoires were generated with immunoSEQ multiplex PCR, while TCRdb's copy carries only in-frame clones and drops some. The repertoire has around 160,000 clones, approximately 78% of them found once; the top ten carry more than 1.2%. This entry belongs to a study of cytomegalovirus exposure and HLA in healthy donors. Findings and limits, study-wide: In most subjects, TCR beta sequences reportedly gave accurate predictions of HLA-A and HLA-B alleles. Among donors in an Asian-associated ancestry cluster, a later analysis reportedly found fewer N-insertions than the approximately 700-donor mean.

The origin of this receptor is a male donor in good health and CMV-seronegative. Material: PBMCs.

CDR3 nucleotides: TGTGCCAGCCAGGGATACGGCTACACCTTC. Translated, it gives CASQGYGYTF. This chain links TRBV19 with TRBJ1-2; D may be TRBD1 (5 bases). Trimming removed 9 bases at V and 8 bases at J, with 10 bases between. CDR1 LNHDA and CDR2 SQIVND come from the germline V gene (reference sequence). CDR3 size: 10 residues.